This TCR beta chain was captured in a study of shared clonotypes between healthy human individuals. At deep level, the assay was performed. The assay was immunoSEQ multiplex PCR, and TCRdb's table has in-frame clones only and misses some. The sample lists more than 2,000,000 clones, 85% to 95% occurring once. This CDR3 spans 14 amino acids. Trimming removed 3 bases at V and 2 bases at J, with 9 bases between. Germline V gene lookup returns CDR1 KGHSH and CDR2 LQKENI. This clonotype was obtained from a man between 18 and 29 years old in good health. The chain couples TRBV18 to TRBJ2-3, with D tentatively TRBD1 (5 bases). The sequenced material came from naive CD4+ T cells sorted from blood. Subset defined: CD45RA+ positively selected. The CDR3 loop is CASSPDGHTDTQYF. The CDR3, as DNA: TGTGCCAGCTCACCCGACGGACACACAGATACGCAGTATTTT. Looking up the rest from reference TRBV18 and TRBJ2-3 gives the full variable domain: NAGVMQNPRHLVRRRGQEARLRCSPMKGHSHVYWYRQLPEEGLKFMVYLQKENIIDESGMPKERFSAEFPKEGPSILRIQQVVRGDSAAYFCASSPDGHTDTQYFGPGTRLTVL.